The clone carrying this T cell receptor (beta chain) is a singleton in its sample. As yet, its antigen is unknown. The time point here: blood 4 weeks post-SBRT, at nephrectomy. Treatment described: 15 Gy SBRT to primary tumor, nephrectomy 4 weeks later. Nephrectomy followed 15 Gy stereotactic body radiation by 4 weeks. After SBRT, blood was collected at 2 and 4 weeks, plus baseline. These data are taken from a study of radiation and T cells in renal cell carcinoma. Method: immunoSEQ multiplex PCR; TCRdb's copy keeps in-frame clones and lacks some. The sample has about 77,000 clones; approximately 87% are singletons. Trimming took 6 bases from V and 1 from J, leaving 15 bases between them. The CDR3 is 16 residues long. The germline V gene has CDR1 KGHSH and CDR2 LQKENI. Study results and limitations: Top tumor clonotypes rose in blood 2 weeks post-radiation, then contracted. Pretreatment tumor biopsies were lacking, so baseline clonotypes are unknown.

J is TRBJ2-2 and V is TRBV18; D is ambiguous. The clonotype comes from a woman aged 60 to 75 with renal cell carcinoma. Sample: blood, taken from a patient whose treatment included radiotherapy and nephrectomy. CDR3 bases: TGTGCCAGCTCGTCTAACAGCCTTATGAACACCGGGGAGCTGTTTTTT. Encoded protein: CASSSNSLMNTGELFF.